These 11 T cell receptor beta chains came from one sample sequenced in a study of T cell responses to AZD1222 COVID-19 vaccine. This table comes from immunoSEQ multiplex PCR, and its TCRdb copy is limited to in-frame clones, with some not included. This table has 100,000 to 120,000 clones, 70% to 90% appearing once. Sequenced here: peripheral blood, sampled on day 0 of AZD1222 vaccination. These receptor sequences come from an adult in good health.

This chain joins TRBV5-1 and TRBJ2-1; TRBD2 aligns across 14 bases. There are 14 residues in the CDR3. Germline V gives CDR1 SGHRS, CDR2 YFSETQ. V lost 7 bases to trimming and J lost 10 bases; unmatched junction nucleotides: 7. CDR3 residues: CASVTSGGAEEQFF. The CDR3 DNA reads TGCGCCAGCGTGACTAGCGGGGGGGCGGAGGAGCAGTTCTTC.

The chain combines TRBV9 with TRBJ1-3; tentatively, D is TRBD1 (6 bases). CDR1 and CDR2 from the germline V gene are SGDLS and YYNGEE. Trimming cost V 0 bases and J 8 bases, with 27 bases left between them. CDR3 size: 19 residues. Written as DNA, the CDR3 is TGTGCCAGCAGCGTAGATCTATTAGGGACGCAGGGGAGGAGAGACACCATATATTTT. Translating gives CASSVDLLGTQGRRDTIYF.

This clone was counted a few times. J is TRBJ2-1 and V is TRBV7-2; D call uncertain. Germline CDR1 is SGHTA and CDR2 is FQGNSA. V dropped 2 bases and J dropped 4 bases, with 6 bases sitting between them. CDR3 length: 13 residues. Written as DNA, the CDR3 is TGTGCCAGCAGCTTAAGCACATACAATGAGCAGTTCTTC. It encodes CASSLSTYNEQFF.

The CDR3 DNA reads TGTGCCACCAGCCGGACAGCAACTGGAAACACCATATATTTT. Its protein is CATSRTATGNTIYF. This chain connects TRBV15 to TRBJ1-3; perhaps TRBD1 as D (6 bases). Per germline, CDR1 LNHNV and CDR2 YYDKDF (reference sequence). The CDR3 contains 14 residues. The V gene lost 5 bases and the J gene lost 2 bases, with 10 bases spanning the gap.

The chain carries TRBV28 and TRBJ1-1; 8 nucleotides agree with TRBD1. The germline CDR1 and CDR2 sequences are MDHEN and SYDVKM. The CDR3 runs to 15 residues. V trimming: 6 bases; J trimming: 1 base; junction bases outside the gene matches: 7. Written as DNA, the CDR3 is TGTGCCAGCAGAAAACAGACAGGGGCGAACACTGAAGCTTTCTTT. This sequence encodes CASRKQTGANTEAFF.

This clone was counted a single time. V usage is TRBV29-1 and J usage is TRBJ2-1, with D hard to call. The CDR3 is made up of 12 amino acids. From germline, CDR1 is SQVTM and CDR2 ANQGSEA. The V end was cut by 5 bases, the J end by 3 bases, with 8 bases between. The CDR3 DNA is TGCAGCGTTCGGTACGGCTACAATGAGCAGTTCTTC. Its protein is CSVRYGYNEQFF.

The rearrangement uses TRBV24-1 and TRBJ2-2; 9 nucleotides match TRBD1. Germline V gene data show CDR1 as KGHDR and CDR2 as SFDVKD. CDR3 length equals 18 residues. J gave up 6 bases and V 0 bases, and 10 bases lay outside the gene matches. CDR3 nucleotide sequence: TGTGCCACCAGTGATTTGCGGCCGGGACAGGGTGTGGCCGGGGAGCTGTTTTTT. It specifies CATSDLRPGQGVAGELFF.

This rearrangement joins TRBV5-4 to TRBJ1-1, with 9 bases identical to TRBD1. Germline trimming cut 4 bases from V and 1 base from J; bases unmatched to any gene: 5. The CDR3 extends over 15 amino acids. Per the germline V gene, CDR1 is SGHNT and CDR2 is YYREEE (reference sequence). CDR3 nucleotide sequence: TGTGCCAGCAGCCTGTACAGGGGGCAGAACACTGAAGCTTTCTTT. Protein sequence: CASSLYRGQNTEAFF.

The V and J genes are TRBV28 and TRBJ2-1; the match to TRBD2 covers 15 bases. Germline V lookup: CDR1 MDHEN, CDR2 SYDVKM. The trim removed 2 bases at V and 2 bases at J, leaving 7 bases unmatched. The CDR3 has 19 residues. The CDR3 DNA is TGTGCCAGCAGTTTAACCCCCGGACTAGCGGGGGGGCCCTACAATGAGCAGTTCTTC. Its protein product is CASSLTPGLAGGPYNEQFF.

J is TRBJ1-5 and V is TRBV6-1, with unresolved D. Germline assignment: CDR1 MNHNS and CDR2 SASEGT. V was shortened by 0 bases and J by 4 bases, with 7 bases between the two germline ends. The CDR3 length is 14 residues. CDR3 protein: CASSEASGNQPQHF. The CDR3 bases are TGTGCCAGCAGTGAAGCAAGCGGGAATCAGCCCCAGCATTTT.

The V call is TRBV20-1, the J call TRBJ2-3; D not resolved. The CDR3 runs 11 residues. Germline V gene sequence: CDR1 DFQATT, CDR2 SNEGSKA (reference sequence). The ends were cut back, 7 bases at V and 5 bases at J, with 10 bases in the middle. In DNA form, the CDR3 reads TGCAGTGGCCTGGTGCAAGATACGCAGTATTTT. Translated, it gives CSGLVQDTQYF.